This record looks at one TCR beta chain sequence and its context. Antigen unknown. This record belongs to a study of T cell responses to AZD1222 COVID-19 vaccine. Study results and caveats: No day 14 peak samples; only post-peak repertoires were characterized. An increase in Spike-specific TCR breadth and depth was observed after two AZD1222 doses. Most donors were white British and more were female, and clonal diversity was possibly underestimated. Within unmutated variant regions lay the reported targets of nearly half of spike-specific TCRs.

Germline CDR1 LNHDA, CDR2 SQIVND (reference sequence). This CDR3 region has 15 residues. Trimming removed 5 bases from V and 2 bases from J; junction bases left unmatched: 6. The data were produced by immunoSEQ multiplex PCR, yet TCRdb's version contains in-frame clones alone and is incomplete. The data contain approximately 110,000 clones, more than 85% of them singletons. The TCR was taken from an adult in good health. This material consisted of peripheral blood, taken on day 0 of AZD1222 vaccination. The chain couples TRBV19 to TRBJ1-5; 7 bases fit TRBD1. CDR3 DNA: TGTGCCAGTAGTGTACACAGGGGTGGCAATCAGCCCCAGCATTTT. It translates to CASSVHRGGNQPQHF.